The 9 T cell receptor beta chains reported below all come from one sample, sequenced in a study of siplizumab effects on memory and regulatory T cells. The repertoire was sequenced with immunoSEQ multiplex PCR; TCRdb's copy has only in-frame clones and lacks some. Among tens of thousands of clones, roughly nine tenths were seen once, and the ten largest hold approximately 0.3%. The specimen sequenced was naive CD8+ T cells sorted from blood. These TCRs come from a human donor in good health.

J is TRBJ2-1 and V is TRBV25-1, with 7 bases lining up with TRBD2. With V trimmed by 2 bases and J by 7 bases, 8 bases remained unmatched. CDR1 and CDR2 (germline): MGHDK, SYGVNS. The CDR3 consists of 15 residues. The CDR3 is CASSEGTISTNEQFF. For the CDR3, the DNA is TGTGCCAGCAGTGAAGGGACTATATCGACTAATGAGCAGTTCTTC.

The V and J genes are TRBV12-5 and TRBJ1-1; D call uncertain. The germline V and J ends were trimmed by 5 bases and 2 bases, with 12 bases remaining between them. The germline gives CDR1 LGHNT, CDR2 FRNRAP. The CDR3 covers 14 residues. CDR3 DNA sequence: TGTGCTAGTGGTCTCCCCGACTTAAACACTGAAGCTTTCTTT. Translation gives CASGLPDLNTEAFF. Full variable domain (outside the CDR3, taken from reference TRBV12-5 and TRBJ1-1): DARVTQTPRHKVTEMGQEVTMRCQPILGHNTVFWYRQTMMQGLELLAYFRNRAPLDDSGMPKDRFSAEMPDATLATLKIQPSEPRDSAVYFCASGLPDLNTEAFFGQGTRLTVV.

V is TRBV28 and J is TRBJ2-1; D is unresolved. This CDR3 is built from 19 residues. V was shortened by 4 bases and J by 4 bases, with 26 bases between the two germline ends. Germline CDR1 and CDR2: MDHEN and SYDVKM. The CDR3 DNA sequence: TGTGCCAGCAGTTCCAACGACATTGGGGTTTTGCCAGCGTACAATGAGCAGTTCTTC. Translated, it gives CASSSNDIGVLPAYNEQFF.

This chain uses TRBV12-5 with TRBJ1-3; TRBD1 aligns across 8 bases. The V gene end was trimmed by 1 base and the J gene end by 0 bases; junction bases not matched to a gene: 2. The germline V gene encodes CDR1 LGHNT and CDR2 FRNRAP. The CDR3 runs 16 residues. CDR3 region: CASGLGQGSSGNTIYF. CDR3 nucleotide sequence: TGTGCTAGTGGTTTGGGACAGGGGAGCTCTGGAAACACCATATATTTT.

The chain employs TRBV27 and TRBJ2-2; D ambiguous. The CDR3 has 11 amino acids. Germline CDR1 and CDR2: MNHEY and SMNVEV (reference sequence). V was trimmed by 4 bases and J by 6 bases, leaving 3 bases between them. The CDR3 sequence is CASSWAGELFF. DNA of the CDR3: TGTGCCAGCAGTTGGGCCGGGGAGCTGTTTTTT.

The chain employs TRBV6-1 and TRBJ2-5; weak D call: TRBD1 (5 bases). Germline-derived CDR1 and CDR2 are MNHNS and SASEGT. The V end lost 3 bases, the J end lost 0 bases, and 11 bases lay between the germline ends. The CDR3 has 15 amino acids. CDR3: CASSETTENQETQYF. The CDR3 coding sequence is TGTGCCAGCAGTGAGACGACAGAAAACCAAGAGACCCAGTACTTC.

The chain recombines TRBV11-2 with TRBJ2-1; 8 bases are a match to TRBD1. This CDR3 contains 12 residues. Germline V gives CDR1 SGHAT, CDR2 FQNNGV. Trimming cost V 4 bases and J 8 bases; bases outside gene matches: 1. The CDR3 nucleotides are TGTGCCAGCAGCTACAGGGGGGATGAGCAGTTCTTC. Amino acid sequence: CASSYRGDEQFF.

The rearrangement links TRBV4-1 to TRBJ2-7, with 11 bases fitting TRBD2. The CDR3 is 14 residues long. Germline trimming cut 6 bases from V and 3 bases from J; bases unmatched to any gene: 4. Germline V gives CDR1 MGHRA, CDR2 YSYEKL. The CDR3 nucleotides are TGCGCCAGCAGTATAGGACTAGCGGGCTACGAGCAGTACTTC. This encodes CASSIGLAGYEQYF.

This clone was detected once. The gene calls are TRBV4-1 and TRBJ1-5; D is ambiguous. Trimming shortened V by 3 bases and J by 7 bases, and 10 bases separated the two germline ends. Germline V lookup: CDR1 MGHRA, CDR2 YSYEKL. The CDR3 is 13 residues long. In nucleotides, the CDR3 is TGCGCCAGCAGCCAGTCCCGGGAACAGCCCCAGCATTTT. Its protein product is CASSQSREQPQHF.